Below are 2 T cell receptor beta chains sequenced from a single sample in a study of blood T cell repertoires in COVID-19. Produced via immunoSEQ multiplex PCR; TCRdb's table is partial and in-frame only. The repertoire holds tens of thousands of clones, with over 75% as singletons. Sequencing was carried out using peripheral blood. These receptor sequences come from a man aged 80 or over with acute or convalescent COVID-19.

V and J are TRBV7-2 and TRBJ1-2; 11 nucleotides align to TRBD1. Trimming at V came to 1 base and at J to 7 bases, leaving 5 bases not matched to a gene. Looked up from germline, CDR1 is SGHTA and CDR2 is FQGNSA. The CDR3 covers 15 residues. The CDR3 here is CASSLEVGTGGGYTF. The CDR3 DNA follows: TGTGCCAGCAGCTTAGAGGTGGGGACAGGGGGTGGCTACACCTTC. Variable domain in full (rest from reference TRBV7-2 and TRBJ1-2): GAGVSQSPSNKVTEKGKDVELRCDPISGHTALYWYRQSLGQGLEFLIYFQGNSAPDKSGLPSDRFSAERTGGSVSTLTIQRTQQEDSAVYLCASSLEVGTGGGYTFGSGTRLTVV.

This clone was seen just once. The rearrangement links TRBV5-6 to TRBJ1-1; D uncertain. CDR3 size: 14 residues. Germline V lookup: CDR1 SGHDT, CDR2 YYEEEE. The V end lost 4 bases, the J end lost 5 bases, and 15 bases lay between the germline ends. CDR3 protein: CASSPTGPGTEAFF. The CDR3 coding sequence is TGTGCCAGCAGCCCTACTGGGCCGGGAACTGAAGCTTTCTTT.